This TCR beta chain is from a study of blood T cell repertoires in COVID-19. Study as a whole: Sources were T cells, B-cell-depleted T cells, or PBMCs; the material itself was cDNA or gDNA.

Assignment of participants to cohorts was predicated upon participant-reported clinical history. TCRdb's copy holds only in-frame clones and misses some; the assay was immunoSEQ multiplex PCR. The sample carries around 500,000 clones, approximately 88% recorded once. The CDR3 covers 12 residues. Germline CDR1 reads MNHEY; CDR2 reads SVGAGI. Germline trimming cut 5 bases from V and 4 bases from J; bases unmatched to any gene: 1. Source material: PBMCs or T cells enriched from blood (not recorded which). The chain uses TRBV6-5 and TRBJ2-7; 8 bases match TRBD1. This clonotype was obtained from a woman aged 40 to 50 who had recovered from COVID-19. CDR3 sequence (DNA): TGTGCCAGCAGTAACAGGGGGTACGAGCAGTACTTC. Its translation: CASSNRGYEQYF.